The 10 T cell receptor beta chains presented below share a single source sample, sequenced in a study of technical replicates of blood from four donors. TCRdb's copy holds only in-frame clones and misses some; the assay was immunoSEQ multiplex PCR. This table has tens of thousands of clones, around nine tenths appearing once. Sequencing was performed on T cells isolated from PBMCs. The receptor source for this set is a human donor in good health.

The chain couples TRBV19 to TRBJ1-2; D is undetermined. Germline CDR1 and CDR2: LNHDA and SQIVND (reference sequence). This CDR3 has 13 amino acids. Trimming removed 4 bases from V and 10 bases from J, with 16 bases in between. The CDR3 DNA sequence: TGTGCCAGTAGTAGTAGGGCCTGGAGGAACTACACCTTC. Translating gives CASSSRAWRNYTF.

This chain connects TRBV5-4 to TRBJ1-5; D unclear. Germline values: CDR1 SGHNT, CDR2 YYREEE (reference sequence). The V end was cut by 3 bases, the J end by 3 bases, with 7 bases between. The CDR3 runs to 13 residues. In DNA form, the CDR3 reads TGTGCCAGCAGCTCAGATCTCAATCAGCCCCAGCATTTT. It specifies CASSSDLNQPQHF.

The rearrangement joins TRBV5-4 to TRBJ2-1, with D possibly matching TRBD1 (6 bases). V gave up 4 bases and J gave up 9 bases, with 14 bases separating them. The CDR3 covers 13 residues. Germline V CDR1 and CDR2: SGHNT, YYREEE (reference sequence). CDR3 bases: TGTGCCAGCAGCCCTAGGACAGTTAGTGAGCAGTTCTTC. Translating gives CASSPRTVSEQFF.

The genes are TRBV11-3 and TRBJ2-2; D is possibly TRBD2 (6 bases). V gave up 1 base and J gave up 6 bases, with 12 bases separating them. The CDR3 has 15 residues. CDR1 SGHNT and CDR2 YENEEA come from the germline V gene. The CDR3 here is CASSLGPGDSGELFF. The CDR3 nucleotides are TGTGCCAGCAGCTTAGGACCCGGGGACTCCGGGGAGCTGTTTTTT.

This clone is a singleton in its sample. The rearrangement links TRBV4-2 to TRBJ2-1; D gene unclear. V lost 7 bases and J lost 5, with 21 bases in between. The CDR3 is 16 residues long. The germline V gene encodes CDR1 LGHNA and CDR2 YNFKEQ. For the CDR3, the DNA is TGTGCCAGCACCCCAAGAAACTGGCGCGGCAACAATGAGCAGTTCTTC. This encodes CASTPRNWRGNNEQFF.

The chain recombines TRBV2 with TRBJ1-2; the D is unclear. V lost 6 bases to trimming and J lost 5 bases, with 10 bases between them. The CDR3 loop spans 12 amino acids. Per germline, CDR1 SNHLY and CDR2 FYNNEI. The CDR3, as DNA: TGTGCCAGCAGGGGAGAGTATTATGGCTACACCTTC. This codes for CASRGEYYGYTF.

This chain connects TRBV19 to TRBJ2-2; D is undetermined. Trimming shortened V by 3 bases and J by 0 bases, and 8 bases separated the two germline ends. CDR3 length equals 15 residues. Germline CDR1 is LNHDA and CDR2 is SQIVND (reference sequence). The CDR3 protein is CASSIHSANTGELFF. CDR3 in DNA: TGTGCCAGTAGTATTCACTCCGCGAACACCGGGGAGCTGTTTTTT.

This chain connects TRBV28 to TRBJ2-7, with D possibly TRBD2 on 6 matching bases. V shed 10 bases and J shed 0 bases, with 16 bases lying between them. Germline V gene lookup returns CDR1 MDHEN and CDR2 SYDVKM. The CDR3 consists of 14 residues. CDR3 DNA: TGTGCCACCGGTATCGGGGGTTACTCCTACGAGCAGTACTTC. It yields the protein CATGIGGYSYEQYF.

This chain connects TRBV9 to TRBJ2-5; tentatively, D is TRBD2 (6 bases). This CDR3 is 16 amino acids long. Trimming left V 0 bases short and J 4 bases short, with 16 bases between. Germline V gene sequence: CDR1 SGDLS, CDR2 YYNGEE. DNA for the CDR3: TGTGCCAGCAGCGTAGACACTGGAGGGTCTGGAGAGACCCAGTACTTC. It specifies CASSVDTGGSGETQYF. The entire variable domain, with the rest obtained from reference TRBV9 and TRBJ2-5, is as follows: DSGVTQTPKHLITATGQRVTLRCSPRSGDLSVYWYQQSLDQGLQFLIQYYNGEERAKGNILERFSAQQFPDLHSELNLSSLELGDSALYFCASSVDTGGSGETQYFGPGTRLLVL.

This rearrangement joins TRBV2 to TRBJ2-7, with 7 bases matching TRBD1. Per the germline V gene, CDR1 is SNHLY and CDR2 is FYNNEI. This CDR3 is built from 14 residues. V shed 8 bases and J 3 bases; nucleotides not matched to a gene: 10. In nucleotides, the CDR3 is TGTGCCAGCCGAAGCTTCCAGGGGGACTACGAGCAGTACTTC. Its protein is CASRSFQGDYEQYF.